Listed below are T cell receptor beta chains from one sample, sequenced in a study of CXCR3-negative and CXCR3-positive naive CD8 T cells. TCRdb re-called the 5' RACE reads, yielding one record per CDR3 amino acid sequence without DNA. The sample data list 65,000 to 95,000 distinct CDR3 sequences. Sequenced sample: naive CXCR3- CD8+ T cells from blood. The source of these receptors is a human donor in good health. Some clones in this sample may be carry-over from other donors' samples. The CDR3 runs from the conserved cysteine through the conserved F or W. Each record gives: V gene, J gene, CDR3 protein.

TRBV15	TRBJ1-1	CATSDRDLAFF
TRBV7-6	TRBJ2-3	CASSLGGGATDTQYF
TRBV2	TRBJ2-7	CASSEELAGYYEQYF
TRBV5-1	TRBJ2-3	CASSLLAGGDTDTQYF
TRBV6-2/TRBV6-3	TRBJ1-1	CASRIRQAAFVNTEAFF
TRBV5-1	TRBJ2-7	CASSTDPEGEQYF
TRBV4-3	TRBJ2-2	CASSQGPTNTGELFF
TRBV7-6	TRBJ1-4	CASSLVSAPNEKLFF
TRBV15	TRBJ2-2	CATSSKGEPGELFF
TRBV5-1	TRBJ2-1	CASSSTGQGRGRVDEQFF
TRBV4-1	TRBJ2-5	CASSDRGETQYF
TRBV7-2	TRBJ1-2	CASSPAPNYGYTF
TRBV6-4	TRBJ2-1	CASSEASGSPGAEQFF
TRBV27	TRBJ2-7	CASSLWGQTYEQYF
TRBV4-3	TRBJ2-5	CASSQNDRGKTQYF
TRBV11-2	TRBJ2-2	CASSLAYTGMNTGELFF
TRBV10-1	TRBJ1-2	CASSEPGVYGYTF
TRBV29-1	TRBJ1-1	CSVLTGENTEAFF
TRBV7-6	TRBJ1-2	CASSLAESNGYTF
TRBV14	TRBJ2-2	CASSQLPRGTGELFF
TRBV5-1	TRBJ1-1	CASSLETGGARDTEAFF
TRBV5-6	TRBJ2-7	CASSFGSAYEQYF
TRBV7-9	TRBJ2-7	CASSLVAQEYEQYF
TRBV6-1	TRBJ2-5	CASSWTAQETQYF
TRBV7-2	TRBJ2-7	CASSLRTSGGFEQYF
TRBV6-4	TRBJ2-3	CASSDSGGADTQYF
TRBV7-6	TRBJ1-2	CASSPLTGAGYTF
TRBV6-1	TRBJ1-4	CAGQTGPNEKLFF
TRBV28	TRBJ2-5	CASSTWDIRLAGAAGETQYF
TRBV20-1	TRBJ1-1	CSARPQGNTEAFF
TRBV4-2	TRBJ2-3	CASSQGSGGAIDTQYF
TRBV5-5	TRBJ2-2	CASSLGQGAGELFF
TRBV9	TRBJ2-3	CASSASGGAVTDTQYF
TRBV10-3	TRBJ2-3	CAISEDLGTGDTQYF
TRBV7-9	TRBJ2-3	CASSFKFTDTQYF
TRBV12-3/TRBV12-4	TRBJ2-1	CASSFPQGANEQFF
TRBV6-6	TRBJ2-7	CASSYSPSADYYEQYF
TRBV19	TRBJ2-3	CASSTTTTDTQYF
TRBV5-1	TRBJ2-1	CASTRTSGGFYNEQFF
TRBV18	TRBJ2-1	CASSPGSNMIKNEQFF
TRBV25-1	TRBJ1-2	CASSGWAGDSDYGYTF
TRBV21-1	TRBJ2-2	CASSIFPGLAGEGTGELFF
TRBV12-3/TRBV12-4	TRBJ2-1	CATHEAGGSYNEQFF
TRBV29-1	TRBJ2-7	CSVLPTGRFEQYF
TRBV12-3/TRBV12-4	TRBJ1-1	CASSSRGPPETEAFF
TRBV14	TRBJ2-1	CASSLGNRDRDNNEQFF
TRBV29-1	TRBJ2-7	CSVEGATSGSLGSYEQYF
TRBV23-1	TRBJ2-1	CASSQSSLPGASYNEQFF
TRBV12-3/TRBV12-4	TRBJ1-4	CASSWTGPTNEKLFF
TRBV28	TRBJ2-6	CASSLPGANVLTF
TRBV4-3	TRBJ2-1	CASSQDGNRYNEQFF
TRBV12-3/TRBV12-4	TRBJ2-1	CASSPGTSDYNEQFF
TRBV29-1	TRBJ2-2	CSVEDRLTGELFF
TRBV29-1	TRBJ2-5	CSALIPAPWLETQYF
TRBV29-1	TRBJ2-7	CSAGFGQGYEQYF